The 20 T cell receptor beta chains below all came from one sample that was sequenced in a study of blood T cell repertoires in COVID-19. Clones were read by immunoSEQ multiplex PCR, and TCRdb kept only the in-frame ones, dropping some. This sample has 150,000 or so clones, with 65% to 85% found just once. The sequencing sample was made of peripheral blood. These receptor sequences come from a man in his sixties with active or convalescent COVID-19.

J is TRBJ1-2 and V is TRBV7-8, with 8 bases matching TRBD1. V dropped 3 bases and J dropped 7; count of bases not matched to a gene: 7. CDR1 and CDR2 (germline): SGHVS, FQNEAQ. The CDR3 has 14 residues. The CDR3 bases are TGTGCCAGCAGCTTGCAAAGGGACAGGCTTGGCTACACCTTC. It translates to CASSLQRDRLGYTF.

The rearrangement joins TRBV18 to TRBJ2-7, with TRBD1 matching 9 bases. This CDR3 contains 14 residues. Germline loops: CDR1 KGHSH, CDR2 LQKENI. J was trimmed by 3 bases and V by 3 bases; bases with no gene match: 3. This CDR3 is CASSPSTGGYEQYF. The CDR3 DNA is TGTGCCAGCTCACCCTCGACAGGGGGCTACGAGCAGTACTTC.

The genes are TRBV7-3 and TRBJ1-5, with TRBD1 as a possible D gene (6 bases). The CDR3 loop spans 17 amino acids. Trimming took off 0 bases at V and 1 base at J, with 13 bases between the two ends. Germline lookup yields CDR1 SGHTA and CDR2 FQGTGA. The CDR3 nucleotides read TGTGCCAGCAGCTTAACGATTCCACAGGGAAGCAATCAGCCCCAGCATTTT. Protein: CASSLTIPQGSNQPQHF.

The V and J genes are TRBV18 and TRBJ1-1; D is ambiguous. Trimming stripped 2 bases from V and 4 bases from J, with 17 bases between. Germline V gives CDR1 KGHSH, CDR2 LQKENI. The CDR3 contains 16 residues. The chain's CDR3 is CASSPASLVPRTEAFF. The DNA of the CDR3 is TGTGCCAGCTCACCAGCGTCGTTAGTACCACGCACTGAAGCTTTCTTT.

The rearrangement uses TRBV24-1 and TRBJ2-2; TRBD1 matches at 7 bases. Germline CDR1 and CDR2: KGHDR and SFDVKD. The CDR3 contains 14 residues. The V and J ends lost 7 bases and 5 bases, in that order; junction bases with no gene match: 6. DNA of the CDR3: TGTGCCACCAGAAGACAGGGAACGACCGGGGAGCTGTTTTTT. Protein: CATRRQGTTGELFF.

V usage is TRBV24-1 and J usage is TRBJ2-5; maybe TRBD1 (6 bases). Germline assignment: CDR1 KGHDR and CDR2 SFDVKD. The CDR3 has 17 residues. With 4 bases removed from V and 7 bases from J, the gap between germline ends came to 24 bases. The CDR3 region is CATSDRASGTHVGTQYF. Here the CDR3 DNA reads TGTGCCACCAGTGACCGAGCCTCCGGGACACATGTCGGGACCCAGTACTTC.

V usage is TRBV9 and J usage is TRBJ2-5, with 9 positions matching TRBD2. The CDR3 sequence is 16 residues long. Trimming at V came to 1 base and at J to 2 bases, leaving 6 bases not matched to a gene. Germline-derived CDR1 and CDR2 are SGDLS and YYNGEE. The CDR3: CASSVYSGGIQETQYF. The CDR3 DNA sequence: TGTGCCAGCAGCGTATATAGCGGGGGAATACAAGAGACCCAGTACTTC.

The chain links TRBV5-3 to TRBJ1-4, with D unresolved. TRBV5-3 carries the ORF label, with uncertain function. This CDR3 spans 13 amino acids. Between the trimmed V and J ends, which lost 2 bases and 6 bases, there was a span of 8 bases. The DNA for the CDR3 is TGTGCCAGAAGCTTACGAGTTTATGAAAAACTGTTTTTT. Translation: CARSLRVYEKLFF.

Regarding this clone: Different DNA sequences within this sample yield the same CDR3. The V call is TRBV4-2, the J call TRBJ2-7, with 12 bases fitting TRBD2. The germline CDR1 and CDR2 sequences are LGHNA and YNFKEQ. The CDR3 runs 14 residues. Germline trimming cut 1 base from V and 5 bases from J; bases unmatched to any gene: 0. CDR3 sequence: CASSQGLAGDEQYF. The CDR3 DNA is TGTGCCAGCAGCCAAGGACTAGCGGGGGACGAGCAGTACTTC.

The gene calls are TRBV4-2 and TRBJ2-7, with 9 positions matching TRBD2. CDR1 LGHNA and CDR2 YNFKEQ come from the germline V gene. V dropped 4 bases and J dropped 1; count of bases not matched to a gene: 5. The CDR3 length is 15 residues. The CDR3 is CASSPTSGNSYEQYF. The CDR3 nucleotides read TGTGCCAGCAGCCCGACTAGCGGCAATTCCTACGAGCAGTACTTC.

CDR3 residues: CSVSPGGFGNTEAFF. The CDR3 nucleotides read TGCAGCGTTTCCCCAGGGGGCTTTGGGAACACTGAAGCTTTCTTT. The chain links TRBV29-1 to TRBJ1-1, with TRBD1 identical over 8 bases. The length of the CDR3 is 15 residues. Trimming at V came to 5 bases and at J to 1 base, leaving 9 bases not matched to a gene. From germline, CDR1 is SQVTM and CDR2 ANQGSEA.

This rearrangement joins TRBV2 to TRBJ1-6; 8 nucleotides match TRBD1. The germline V gene has CDR1 SNHLY and CDR2 FYNNEI. V was pared by 3 bases and J by 10 bases, with 5 bases of the junction left unmatched. CDR3 length: 14 amino acids. The CDR3 sequence: CASSEQGALSPLHF. CDR3 coding DNA: TGTGCCAGCAGTGAGCAGGGGGCTTTGTCACCCCTCCACTTT.

The chain is built from TRBV11-2 and TRBJ1-1, with D possibly matching TRBD1 (5 bases). The CDR3 has 14 residues. The V gene's germline CDR1 is SGHAT and CDR2 FQNNGV. Trimming left V 5 bases short and J 3 bases short, with 13 bases between. The CDR3 coding sequence is TGTGCCAGCAGCCCCTTGGGCAGGGACACTGAAGCTTTCTTT. Residues: CASSPLGRDTEAFF.

This rearrangement joins TRBV7-9 to TRBJ2-7; 7 bases are a match to TRBD1. V lost 5 bases, J lost 3 bases, and 10 bases stayed unmatched. This CDR3 region has 15 residues. CDR1 and CDR2 (germline): SEHNR, FQNEAQ (reference sequence). CDR3 region: CASSIEAGTDYEQYF. The CDR3 DNA reads as TGTGCCAGCAGCATTGAAGCCGGGACAGACTACGAGCAGTACTTC.

The gene calls are TRBV5-1 and TRBJ1-4, with D possibly matching TRBD1 (6 bases). Trimming cost V 3 bases and J 2 bases, with 11 bases left between them. This CDR3 contains 15 residues. Germline-derived CDR1 and CDR2 are SGHRS and YFSETQ. In DNA, the CDR3 is TGCGCCAGCAGCTCTGGGGGGGCCACTAATGAAAAACTGTTTTTT. This encodes CASSSGGATNEKLFF.

This sequence joins TRBV28 and TRBJ2-6; unclear D gene. V lost 4 bases and J 2 bases, leaving 9 bases between the germline ends. The CDR3 covers 15 residues. From germline, CDR1 is MDHEN and CDR2 SYDVKM. In DNA form, the CDR3 reads TGTGCCAGCAGTTCACTAAGGACTGGGGCCAACGTCCTGACTTTC. It translates to CASSSLRTGANVLTF.

V is TRBV4-1 and J is TRBJ1-5; 7 bases line up with TRBD1. This CDR3 comprises 13 residues. The V gene end was trimmed by 8 bases and the J gene end by 6 bases; junction bases not matched to a gene: 7. Per the germline V gene, CDR1 is MGHRA and CDR2 is YSYEKL. The chain's CDR3 is CASDKGGLQPQHF. In DNA, the CDR3 is TGCGCCAGCGACAAAGGGGGCCTTCAGCCCCAGCATTTT.

The sample holds many counts of this clone. This rearrangement joins TRBV24-1 to TRBJ1-5; TRBD1 agrees at 11 bases. The germline V gene has CDR1 KGHDR and CDR2 SFDVKD. This CDR3 has 16 residues. Trimming at V came to 4 bases and at J to 4 bases, leaving 5 bases not matched to a gene. The CDR3 bases are TGTGCCACCAGTGACCCGGGACAGGGGGAAAATCAGCCCCAGCATTTT. It codes for CATSDPGQGENQPQHF.

The J gene is TRBJ2-7, the V gene TRBV6-5; TRBD2 matches 8 bases. V was pared by 7 bases and J by 7 bases, with 12 bases of the junction left unmatched. The CDR3 is made up of 14 amino acids. Germline V CDR1 and CDR2: MNHEY, SVGAGI. CDR3 in DNA: TGTGCCAGCACCAGCGGCGCGGGAGGAGAGGAGCAGTACTTC. It specifies CASTSGAGGEEQYF.

There are a few counts of this clone. The V gene is TRBV19, the J gene TRBJ1-2, with 7 bases matching TRBD1. The CDR3 spans 13 residues. Germline CDR1 reads LNHDA; CDR2 reads SQIVND (reference sequence). Germline trimming cut 11 bases from V and 4 bases from J; bases unmatched to any gene: 10. The CDR3 DNA reads as TGTGCCGCCAGGCCACAGGGGTCCTATGGCTACACCTTC. Protein: CAARPQGSYGYTF.